This entry features one T cell receptor (beta chain) sequence. Trimming cost V 5 bases and J 0 bases; bases outside gene matches: 12. CDR1 and CDR2 (germline): MNHNY, SVGAGI (reference sequence). The CDR3 consists of 18 residues. Clones were read by immunoSEQ multiplex PCR, and TCRdb kept only the in-frame ones, dropping some. This table holds some 180,000 clones, around 80% found once. This sample is part of a study of blood T cell repertoires in COVID-19. This chain links TRBV6-6 with TRBJ1-5, with TRBD1 matching 8 bases. This TCR was sampled from a man between 60 and 70 years old who had been exposed to COVID-19. Sequenced sample: PBMCs or T cells enriched from blood (not recorded which). The CDR3 DNA sequence: TGTGCCAGCAGTCCGACAGGGGCAAGCTCCTATAGCAATCAGCCCCAGCATTTT. It translates to CASSPTGASSYSNQPQHF.